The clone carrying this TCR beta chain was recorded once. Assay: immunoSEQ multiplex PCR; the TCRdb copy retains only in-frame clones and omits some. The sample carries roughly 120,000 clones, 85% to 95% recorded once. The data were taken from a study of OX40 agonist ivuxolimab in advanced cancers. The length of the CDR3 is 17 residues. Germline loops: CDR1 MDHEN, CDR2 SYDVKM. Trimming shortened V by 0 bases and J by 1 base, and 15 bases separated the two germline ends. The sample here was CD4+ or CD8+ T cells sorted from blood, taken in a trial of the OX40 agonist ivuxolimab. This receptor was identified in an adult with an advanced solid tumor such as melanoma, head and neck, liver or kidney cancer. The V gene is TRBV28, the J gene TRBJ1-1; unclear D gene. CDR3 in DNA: TGTGCCAGCAGTTTATGGGGCAGCTTAGGGAAGAACACTGAAGCTTTCTTT. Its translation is CASSLWGSLGKNTEAFF.